A selection of T cell receptor beta chains follows, all from one sample in a study of blood T cell repertoires in COVID-19. The method was immunoSEQ multiplex PCR; TCRdb's version includes in-frame clones alone and lacks a portion of them. The sample lists some 96,000 clones; approximately 80% were seen once. Sample: peripheral blood. These receptors originate from a man between 50 and 59 years old with active or convalescent COVID-19. Both conserved end residues are part of each CDR3. The D gene is left open where the match is weak. A clone size is listed for some rows: how often the clone was seen (once, few, many), or a class if it is expanded.

cdr3_aa: CASSLSVTGELFF
cdr3_nt: TGCGCCAGCAGTTTGTCTGTCACCGGGGAGCTGTTTTTT
clone_size: NA
j_call: TRBJ2-2
cdr3_length: 13
d_call: NA
v_call: TRBV5-1

cdr3_aa: CASSIGQGGNQPQHF
cdr3_nt: TGTGCCAGTAGTATCGGTCAGGGAGGGAATCAGCCCCAGCATTTT
clone_size: NA
j_call: TRBJ1-5
cdr3_length: 15
d_call: NA
v_call: TRBV19

cdr3_aa: CASKGRHTSYEQYF
cdr3_nt: TGTGCCAGCAAGGGGCGGCATACCTCCTACGAGCAGTACTTC
clone_size: NA
j_call: TRBJ2-7
cdr3_length: 14
d_call: NA
v_call: TRBV2

cdr3_aa: CASSYPGNYGYTF
cdr3_nt: TGTGCCAGCAGCTACCCAGGGAACTATGGCTACACCTTC
clone_size: NA
j_call: TRBJ1-2
cdr3_length: 13
d_call: NA
v_call: TRBV7-9

cdr3_aa: CASSLGGVLDSPLHF
cdr3_nt: TGTGCCAGCAGCTTGGGGGGGGTTCTCGATTCACCCCTCCACTTT
clone_size: NA
j_call: TRBJ1-6
cdr3_length: 15
d_call: NA
v_call: TRBV5-4

cdr3_aa: CASSLPRTSGSPRNEQFF
cdr3_nt: TGCGCCAGCAGCTTGCCTCGGACTAGCGGGAGTCCAAGGAATGAGCAGTTCTTC
clone_size: NA
j_call: TRBJ2-1
cdr3_length: 18
d_call: TRBD2
v_call: TRBV5-1

cdr3_aa: CASSPGLTTSTNEKLFF
cdr3_nt: TGTGCCAGCAGCCCCGGACTTACCACTTCAACTAATGAAAAACTGTTTTTT
clone_size: NA
j_call: TRBJ1-4
cdr3_length: 17
d_call: NA
v_call: TRBV5-4

cdr3_aa: CATSSQGWNGYTF
cdr3_nt: TGTGCCACCAGTTCCCAGGGTTGGAATGGCTACACCTTC
clone_size: NA
j_call: TRBJ1-2
cdr3_length: 13
d_call: NA
v_call: TRBV24-1

cdr3_aa: CSASFGLDYNEQFF
cdr3_nt: TGCAGTGCTAGTTTTGGACTAGACTACAATGAGCAGTTCTTC
clone_size: NA
j_call: TRBJ2-1
cdr3_length: 14
d_call: TRBD2
v_call: TRBV20-1

cdr3_aa: CSVETGETQYF
cdr3_nt: TGCAGCGTAGAGACGGGTGAGACCCAGTACTTC
clone_size: NA
j_call: TRBJ2-5
cdr3_length: 11
d_call: NA
v_call: TRBV29-1

cdr3_aa: CASCHLSGQAATGELFF
cdr3_nt: TGCGCCAGCTGCCACCTATCGGGACAGGCGGCGACCGGGGAGCTGTTTTTT
clone_size: NA
j_call: TRBJ2-2
cdr3_length: 17
d_call: TRBD1
v_call: TRBV5-1

cdr3_aa: CASSRDSGEQYF
cdr3_nt: TGTGCCAGCAGCCGGGACAGCGGGGAGCAGTACTTC
clone_size: NA
j_call: TRBJ2-7
cdr3_length: 12
d_call: NA
v_call: TRBV27

cdr3_aa: CASSLDRVNTEAFF
cdr3_nt: TGTGCCAGCAGCTTGGACAGGGTGAACACTGAAGCTTTCTTT
clone_size: NA
j_call: TRBJ1-1
cdr3_length: 14
d_call: NA
v_call: TRBV5-4

cdr3_aa: CASSPDRIEQYF
cdr3_nt: TGTGCCAGCAGCCCGGACAGAATCGAGCAGTACTTC
clone_size: NA
j_call: TRBJ2-7
cdr3_length: 12
d_call: NA
v_call: TRBV12-3/TRBV12-4

cdr3_aa: CASGGLRGRAKNEQFF
cdr3_nt: TGTGCCAGCGGGGGATTGAGAGGGAGGGCCAAGAATGAGCAGTTCTTC
clone_size: NA
j_call: TRBJ2-1
cdr3_length: 16
d_call: TRBD2
v_call: TRBV19

cdr3_aa: CASRPGLAGYDEQYF
cdr3_nt: TGTGCCAGCAGGCCCGGACTAGCGGGGTACGACGAGCAGTACTTC
clone_size: NA
j_call: TRBJ2-7
cdr3_length: 15
d_call: TRBD2
v_call: TRBV6-5

cdr3_aa: CASSTSGSGAGELFF
cdr3_nt: TGCGCCAGCAGCACTAGCGGGAGCGGGGCCGGGGAGCTGTTTTTT
clone_size: NA
j_call: TRBJ2-2
cdr3_length: 15
d_call: TRBD2
v_call: TRBV5-1

cdr3_aa: CAISDPDSINTEAFF
cdr3_nt: TGTGCCATCAGTGATCCCGACAGCATTAACACTGAAGCTTTCTTT
clone_size: NA
j_call: TRBJ1-1
cdr3_length: 15
d_call: NA
v_call: TRBV10-3

cdr3_aa: CASSARGGTLSYEQYF
cdr3_nt: TGTGCCAGTAGTGCCCGCGGGGGAACCCTCTCCTACGAGCAGTACTTC
clone_size: NA
j_call: TRBJ2-7
cdr3_length: 16
d_call: TRBD2
v_call: TRBV19

cdr3_aa: CASSYWGSSEQYF
cdr3_nt: TGTGCCAGCAGCTATTGGGGCAGCAGCGAGCAGTACTTC
clone_size: NA
j_call: TRBJ2-7
cdr3_length: 13
d_call: NA
v_call: TRBV5-4

cdr3_aa: CASSPPGSGSYTGELFF
cdr3_nt: TGTGCCAGCAGCCCGCCAGGTAGCGGGAGCTACACCGGGGAGCTGTTTTTT
clone_size: few
j_call: TRBJ2-2
cdr3_length: 17
d_call: TRBD2
v_call: TRBV7-8

cdr3_aa: CASSHLDRETNYGYTF
cdr3_nt: TGTGCCAGCAGCCATCTTGACAGGGAGACTAACTATGGCTACACCTTC
clone_size: NA
j_call: TRBJ1-2
cdr3_length: 16
d_call: TRBD1
v_call: TRBV3-1/TRBV3-2

cdr3_aa: CASSLTPSYEQYF
cdr3_nt: TGCGCCAGCAGCCTGACACCTTCCTACGAGCAGTACTTC
clone_size: NA
j_call: TRBJ2-7
cdr3_length: 13
d_call: NA
v_call: TRBV4-1

cdr3_aa: CASSSGRESVDEQYF
cdr3_nt: TGTGCCAGTAGTAGTGGGAGGGAATCGGTCGACGAGCAGTACTTC
clone_size: NA
j_call: TRBJ2-7
cdr3_length: 15
d_call: TRBD2
v_call: TRBV19

cdr3_aa: CASSLGSPGNTIYF
cdr3_nt: TGTGCCAGCAGCTTAGGCAGTCCTGGAAACACCATATATTTT
clone_size: NA
j_call: TRBJ1-3
cdr3_length: 14
d_call: NA
v_call: TRBV11-2

cdr3_aa: CASSLTSGSYNEQFF
cdr3_nt: TGCGCCAGCAGCCTGACTAGCGGTTCCTACAATGAGCAGTTCTTC
clone_size: NA
j_call: TRBJ2-1
cdr3_length: 15
d_call: TRBD2
v_call: TRBV5-1